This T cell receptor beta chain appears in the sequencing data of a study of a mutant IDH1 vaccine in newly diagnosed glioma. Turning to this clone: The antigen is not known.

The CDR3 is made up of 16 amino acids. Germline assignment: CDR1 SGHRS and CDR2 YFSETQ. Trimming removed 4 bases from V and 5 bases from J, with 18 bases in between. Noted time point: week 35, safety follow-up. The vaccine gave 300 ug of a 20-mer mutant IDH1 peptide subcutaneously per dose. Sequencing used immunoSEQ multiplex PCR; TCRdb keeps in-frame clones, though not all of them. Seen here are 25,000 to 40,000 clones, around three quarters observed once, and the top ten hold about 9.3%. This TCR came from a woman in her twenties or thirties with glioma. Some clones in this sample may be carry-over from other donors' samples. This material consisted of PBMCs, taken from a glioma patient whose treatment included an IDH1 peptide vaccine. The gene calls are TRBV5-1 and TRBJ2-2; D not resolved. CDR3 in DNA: TGCGCCAGCAGCGCATGGTCTTCCCGAGAGACCGGGGAGCTGTTTTTT. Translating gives CASSAWSSRETGELFF.